The present TCR beta chain was sequenced within a study of shared clonotypes between healthy human individuals. The genomic DNA of each subset was split evenly across several immunoSEQ plates. The data were produced by immunoSEQ multiplex PCR, yet TCRdb's version contains in-frame clones alone and is incomplete. Of some 740,000 clones in the sample, nearly 95% are singletons; the top ten hold around 24%. Germline values: CDR1 SNHLY, CDR2 FYNNEI. The CDR3 runs to 16 residues. Trimming took off 4 bases at V and 0 bases at J, with 12 bases between the two ends. Findings and limits, study-wide: Genetic and exposure-history diversity was limited by the small donor number. Sampling covered nothing but blood. Tissue TCR repertoires likely differ from those found in blood.

Terminally differentiated effector memory CD45RA+ cells were left out of the naive CD8 fraction, which was CD45RO-negative and positively selected for CCR7. For this clone: Its antigen is as yet unknown.

The sequencing input was naive CD8+ T cells sorted from blood. This TCR was sampled from a man aged 25 to 40 in good health. This chain links TRBV2 with TRBJ2-2, with D possibly called TRBD1 or TRBD2 (5 bases each). Written as DNA, the CDR3 is TGTGCCAGCAGTGCGGGACGCACACCGAACACCGGGGAGCTGTTTTTT. Translation: CASSAGRTPNTGELFF.